The present TCR beta chain was sequenced within a study of blood T cell repertoires in COVID-19. At the level of the study: COVID-19 samples, acute and convalescent, were from the United States, Italy and Spain. Sources were T cells, B-cell-depleted T cells, or PBMCs; the material itself was cDNA or gDNA.

Germline CDR1 MNHEY, CDR2 SMNVEV (reference sequence). The CDR3 totals 15 residues. J was trimmed by 0 bases and V by 6 bases; bases with no gene match: 5. Clones were read by immunoSEQ multiplex PCR, and TCRdb kept only the in-frame ones, dropping some. The table includes around 250,000 clones, over 75% detected once. Recovery meant two consecutive negative NP/OP PCR tests, professional clearance, or resolved symptoms. This TCR derives from a woman between 45 and 65 years old who had recovered from COVID-19. Sequencing was done on a sample of PBMCs or T cells enriched from blood (not recorded which). This chain uses TRBV27 with TRBJ1-1; 9 bases match TRBD1. CDR3 residues: CASSSTGGLNTEAFF. The CDR3 DNA reads as TGTGCCAGCAGCAGCACAGGGGGCTTGAACACTGAAGCTTTCTTT.